The source of this TCR beta chain is a study of OX40 agonist ivuxolimab in advanced cancers. Study-level information: The dose of intravenous ivuxolimab that patients received every 2 weeks ranged from 0.01 to 10 mg/kg. Melanoma, hepatocellular carcinoma, head and neck or renal cell cancer occurred in dose-escalation patients. Three dose-escalation patients had partial responses: one with hepatocellular carcinoma and two with cutaneous melanoma. Broader study findings: There was clonal expansion of CD4+ and CD8+ blood T cells by week 6 at 0.1 to 3.0 mg/kg.

This CDR3 is built from 14 residues. Trimming removed 4 bases at V and 11 bases at J, with 18 bases between. The V gene's germline CDR1 is SGHRS and CDR2 YFSETQ. A word on this clone: Its antigen is not identified.

Clones were sequenced by immunoSEQ multiplex PCR, and TCRdb holds only the in-frame ones, with some missing. The data show 40,000 or so clones, with 65% to 85% seen just once and about 5.2% held by the top ten. The chain couples TRBV5-1 to TRBJ1-4; no firm D call. Material: CD4+ or CD8+ T cells sorted from blood, obtained in a trial of the OX40 agonist ivuxolimab. The clonotype originates from an adult with an advanced solid tumor such as melanoma, head and neck, liver or kidney cancer. Here the CDR3 DNA reads TGCGCCAGCAGCCCGACGACCGCTTTGGAGAAACTGTTTTTT. It yields the protein CASSPTTALEKLFF.